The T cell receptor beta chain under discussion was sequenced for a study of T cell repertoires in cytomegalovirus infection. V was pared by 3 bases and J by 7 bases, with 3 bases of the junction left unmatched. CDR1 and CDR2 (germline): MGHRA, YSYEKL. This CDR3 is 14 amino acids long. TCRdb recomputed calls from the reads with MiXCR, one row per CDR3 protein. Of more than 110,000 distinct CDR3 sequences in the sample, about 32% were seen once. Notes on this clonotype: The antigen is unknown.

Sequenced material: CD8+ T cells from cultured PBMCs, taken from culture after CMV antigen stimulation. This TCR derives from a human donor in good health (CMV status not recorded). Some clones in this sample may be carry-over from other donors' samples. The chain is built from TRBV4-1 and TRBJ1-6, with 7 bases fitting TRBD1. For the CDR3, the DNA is TGCGCCAGCAGCCAGGGACAGTTGAATTCACCCCTCCACTTT. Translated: CASSQGQLNSPLHF.